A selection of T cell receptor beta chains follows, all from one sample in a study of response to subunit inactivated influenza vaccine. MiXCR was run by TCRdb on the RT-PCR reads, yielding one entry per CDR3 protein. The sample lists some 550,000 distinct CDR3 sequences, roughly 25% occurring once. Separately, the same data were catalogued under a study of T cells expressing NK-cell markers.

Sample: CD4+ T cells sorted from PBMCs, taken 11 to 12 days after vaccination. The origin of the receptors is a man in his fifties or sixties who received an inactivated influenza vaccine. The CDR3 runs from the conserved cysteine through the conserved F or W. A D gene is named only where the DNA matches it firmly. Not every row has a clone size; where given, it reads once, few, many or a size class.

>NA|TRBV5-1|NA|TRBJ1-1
TGCGCCAGCAGCCCGGAGACGGGGGCAACTGAAGCTTTCTTT
CASSPETGATEAFF
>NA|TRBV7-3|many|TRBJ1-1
TGTGCCAGCAGCTTAACGCAGGGGAGGAACACTGAAGCTTTCTTT
CASSLTQGRNTEAFF
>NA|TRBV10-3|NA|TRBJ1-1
TGTGCCATCACCGAAGGCGGGGAGCCAAACACTGAAGCTTTCTTT
CAITEGGEPNTEAFF
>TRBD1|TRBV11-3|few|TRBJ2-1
TGTGCCAGCAGGGCCGGGACAGGGGGGAACAATGAGCAGTTCTTC
CASRAGTGGNNEQFF
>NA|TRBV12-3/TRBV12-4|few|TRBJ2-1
TGTGCCAGCAGTTTCCTCCAGCGGAACAATGAGCAGTTCTTC
CASSFLQRNNEQFF
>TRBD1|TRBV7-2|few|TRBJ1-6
TGTGCCAGCAGCTTGACAGGGGGACAGTCACCCCTCCACTTT
CASSLTGGQSPLHF
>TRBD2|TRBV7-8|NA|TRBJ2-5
TGTGCCAGCAGCGTTAGCGGGGGGAGGGTAGAGACCCAGTACTTC
CASSVSGGRVETQYF
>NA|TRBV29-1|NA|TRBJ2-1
TGCAGCGTTAACGGGGGCCTCTCCTACAATGAGCAGTTCTTC
CSVNGGLSYNEQFF
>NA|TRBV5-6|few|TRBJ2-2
TGTGCCAGCAGCTTGGACGGAGGTGTACGGACCGGGGAGCTGTTTTTT
CASSLDGGVRTGELFF
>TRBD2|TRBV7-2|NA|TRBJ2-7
TGTGCCAGCAGCGTTAGCGGGGGAGGTGTCTACGAGCAGTACTTC
CASSVSGGGVYEQYF
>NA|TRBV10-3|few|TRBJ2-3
TGTGCCATCAGTGAGTCCAGCAGCGCGATTACAGATACGCAGTATTTT
CAISESSSAITDTQYF
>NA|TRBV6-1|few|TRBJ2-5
TGTGCCAGCAGTGAAAATCTTCGGGAGACCCAGTACTTC
CASSENLRETQYF
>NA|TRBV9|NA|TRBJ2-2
TGTGCCAGCAGCGTAACGGCAGCGAACACCGGGGAGCTGTTTTTT
CASSVTAANTGELFF
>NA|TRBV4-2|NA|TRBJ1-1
TGTGCCAGCAGCCAAGATGGCCACTTTGGATTGAACACTGAAGCTTTCTTT
CASSQDGHFGLNTEAFF
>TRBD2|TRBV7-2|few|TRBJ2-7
TGTGCCAGCAGCTCCAGCGGGATCGATTACGAGCAGTACTTC
CASSSSGIDYEQYF
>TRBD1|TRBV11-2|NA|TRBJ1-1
TGTGCCAGCAGCTTGGGGATCGGACAGGGTCCCTTAAGAGCTTTCTTT
CASSLGIGQGPLRAFF
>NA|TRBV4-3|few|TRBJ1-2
TGCGCCAGCAGCCAAGGTTTCCGGGAGTCAAGCACCTTC
CASSQGFRESSTF
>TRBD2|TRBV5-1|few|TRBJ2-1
TGCGCCAGCAGCTTCCGGGGGACTAGCTCCTACAATGAGCAGTTCTTC
CASSFRGTSSYNEQFF
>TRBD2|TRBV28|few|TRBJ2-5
TGTGCCAGCAGTTATACTAGCGTGGAGACCCAGTACTTC
CASSYTSVETQYF
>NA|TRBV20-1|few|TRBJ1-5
TGCAGTGCTATCTGGGGTGTGTCTAGCAATCAGCCCCAGCATTTT
CSAIWGVSSNQPQHF
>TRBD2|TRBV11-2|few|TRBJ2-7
TGTGCCAGCAGCTCTAGGACTAGCGCGAGCGGTCACGTCTACGAGCAGTACTTC
CASSSRTSASGHVYEQYF
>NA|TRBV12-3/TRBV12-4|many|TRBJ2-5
TGTGCCAGCAGTCCTACGCGGGCCGAGACCCAGTACTTC
CASSPTRAETQYF
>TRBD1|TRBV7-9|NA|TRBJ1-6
TGTGCCAGCACCTTAGGACAGGGAATCTCAAATTCACCCCTCCACTTT
CASTLGQGISNSPLHF
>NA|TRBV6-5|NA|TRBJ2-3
TGTGCCAGCAGTTACTCCCGAGACAGGCCAACAGATACGCAGTATTTT
CASSYSRDRPTDTQYF
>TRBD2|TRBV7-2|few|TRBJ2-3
TGTGCCAGCGGCCGGTATGGGGGAGGGACAGATACGCAGTATTTT
CASGRYGGGTDTQYF
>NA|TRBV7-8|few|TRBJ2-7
TGTGCCAGCAGCTTAGGATCGGCAGGGTCCTACGAGCAGTACTTC
CASSLGSAGSYEQYF
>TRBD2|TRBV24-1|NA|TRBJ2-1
TGTGCCACCAGTGATATACTAGCGGGAGGGTACAATGAGCAGTTCTTC
CATSDILAGGYNEQFF
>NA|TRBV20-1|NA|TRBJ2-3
TGCAGTGCTAGTCATACCGGCACAGATACGCAGTATTTT
CSASHTGTDTQYF
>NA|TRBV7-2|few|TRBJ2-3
TGTGCCAGCACTTCCAGGAGTGGCGATACGCAGTATTTT
CASTSRSGDTQYF
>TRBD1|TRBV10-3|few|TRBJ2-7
TGTGCCATCAGTGTACAGGGGGCGACCTACGAGCAGTACTTC
CAISVQGATYEQYF
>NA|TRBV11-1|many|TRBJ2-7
TGTGCCAGCAGCTCGATATTTGAGGCCCGGCAGGACCGTAAACTCTACGAGCAGTACTTC
CASSSIFEARQDRKLYEQYF
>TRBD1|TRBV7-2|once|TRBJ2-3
TGTGCCAGCAGCTTATCAGGGGGCGTGGATACGCAGTATTTT
CASSLSGGVDTQYF
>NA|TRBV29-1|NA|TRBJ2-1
TGCAGCGTTGACGGCAGGGTCGAGTCTCCTTACAATGAGCAGTTCTTC
CSVDGRVESPYNEQFF
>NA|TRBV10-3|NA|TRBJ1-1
TGTGCCATCAAATTCGGCGGAGAGGCGAACACTGAAGCTTTCTTT
CAIKFGGEANTEAFF
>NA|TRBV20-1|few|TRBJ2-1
TGCAGTGCTAGAGCAGTAGTTTACTCCTACAATGAGCAGTTCTTC
CSARAVVYSYNEQFF
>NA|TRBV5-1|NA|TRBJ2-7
TGCGCCAGCAGCTTATTGCCTAACTACGAGCAGTACTTC
CASSLLPNYEQYF
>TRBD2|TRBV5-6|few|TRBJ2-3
TGTGCCAGCGGATTAGCGGGGGAGAACACAGATACGCAGTATTTT
CASGLAGENTDTQYF
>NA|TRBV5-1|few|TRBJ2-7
TGCGCCAGCAGCGTTGGGGGCGCCACCCGCTACCCCTACGAGCAGTACTTC
CASSVGGATRYPYEQYF
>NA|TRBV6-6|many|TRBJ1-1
TGTGCCAGCCTGAGAGGGTATGCCACTGAAGCTTTCTTT
CASLRGYATEAFF
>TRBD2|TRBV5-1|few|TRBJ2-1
TGCGCCAGCAGCTCTGGGACTAGCGGGAGGGGTTACAATGAGCAGTTCTTC
CASSSGTSGRGYNEQFF
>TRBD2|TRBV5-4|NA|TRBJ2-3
TGTGCCAGCAGCATTAGCGGGGGAAGCACAGATACGCAGTATTTT
CASSISGGSTDTQYF
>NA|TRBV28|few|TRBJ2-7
TGTGCCAGCAGATTAACGGACTACGAGCAGTACTTC
CASRLTDYEQYF
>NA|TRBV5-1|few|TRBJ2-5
TGCGCCAGCACCTCCCCCGGGGGAGGCCAAGAGACCCAGTACTTC
CASTSPGGGQETQYF
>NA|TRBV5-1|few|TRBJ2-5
TGCGCCAGCAGCTTGTGGTCCCAATCGGAGACCCAGTACTTC
CASSLWSQSETQYF
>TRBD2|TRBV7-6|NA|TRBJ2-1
TGTGCCAGCAGCCCAAAGACTAGCGGGAGGCCCTCCTACAATGAGCAGTTCTTC
CASSPKTSGRPSYNEQFF
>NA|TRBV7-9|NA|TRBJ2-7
TGTGCCAGCAGCTTAGAGTCCCCGGGAAGCGAGCAGTACTTC
CASSLESPGSEQYF
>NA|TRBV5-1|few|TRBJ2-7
TGCGCCAGCAGGACCGATATCTACTACGAGCAGTACTTC
CASRTDIYYEQYF
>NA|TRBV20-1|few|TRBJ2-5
TGCAGTGCTAGAGATCGCGGGCTCGGGACCCAGTACTTC
CSARDRGLGTQYF
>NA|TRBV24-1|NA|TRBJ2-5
TGTGCCACCAGTGATTCCCAGGGGATCCAGTACTTC
CATSDSQGIQYF
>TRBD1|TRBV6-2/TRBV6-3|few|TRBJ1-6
TGTGCCAGCAGAAAAACCGGGACAGGATATAATTCACCCCTCCACTTT
CASRKTGTGYNSPLHF
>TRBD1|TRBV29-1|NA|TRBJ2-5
TGCAGCGTTCGACCCGGGACAGGCGCCAACCGGTTACAAGAGACCCAGTACTTC
CSVRPGTGANRLQETQYF
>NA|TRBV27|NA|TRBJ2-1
TGTGCCAGCAGTGCCGACTTTATTAGCAAGCAGTTCTTC
CASSADFISKQFF
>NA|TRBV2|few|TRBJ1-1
TGTGCCAGCGCGAAGGGTCCTCTGAACACTGAAGCTTTCTTT
CASAKGPLNTEAFF
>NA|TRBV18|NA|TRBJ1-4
TGTGCCAGCTCACCGACAGCTAATAATGAAAAACTGTTTTTT
CASSPTANNEKLFF
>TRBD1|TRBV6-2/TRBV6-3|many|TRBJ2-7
TGTGCCAGCAAGGGACAGGGGCCCTACGAGCAGTACTTC
CASKGQGPYEQYF
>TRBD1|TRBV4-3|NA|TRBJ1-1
TGCGCCAGCAGCCTCGGAAGGGGGCTCAAAATGAACACTGAAGCTTTCTTT
CASSLGRGLKMNTEAFF
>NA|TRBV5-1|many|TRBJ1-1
TGTGCCAGCAGCTTAGGACCTGAAGCTTTCTTT
CASSLGPEAFF
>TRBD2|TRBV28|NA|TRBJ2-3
TGTGCCAGCAGTTTATGGGCTAGCGGGGACACAGATACGCAGTATTTT
CASSLWASGDTDTQYF
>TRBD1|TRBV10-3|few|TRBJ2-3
TGTGCCATCAGTGAGGGACAGGGCTTCACAGATACGCAGTATTTT
CAISEGQGFTDTQYF
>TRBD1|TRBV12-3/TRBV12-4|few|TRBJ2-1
TGTGCCAGCAGTTTATGGCACAGGGGCGATGAGCAGTTCTTC
CASSLWHRGDEQFF